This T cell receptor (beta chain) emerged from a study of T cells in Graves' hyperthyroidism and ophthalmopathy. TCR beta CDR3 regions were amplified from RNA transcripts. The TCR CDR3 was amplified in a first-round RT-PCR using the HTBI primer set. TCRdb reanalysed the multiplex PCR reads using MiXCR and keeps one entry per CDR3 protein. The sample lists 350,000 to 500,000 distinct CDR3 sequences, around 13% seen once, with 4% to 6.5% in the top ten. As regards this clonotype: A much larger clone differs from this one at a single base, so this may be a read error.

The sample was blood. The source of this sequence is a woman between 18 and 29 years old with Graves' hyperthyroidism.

The CDR3 sequence: CASSPRKPSNTGELLF. The CDR3 DNA sequence: TGTGCCAGCAGTCCCCGGAAGCCAAGTAACACCGGGGAGCTGCTTTTT. J is TRBJ2-2 and V is TRBV28; weak D call: TRBD2 (5 bases). The CDR3 is made up of 16 amino acids. From germline, CDR1 is MDHEN and CDR2 SYDVKM.